This paragraph covers one T cell receptor beta chain sequence. These data come from a study of blood T cell repertoires in COVID-19. The table came from immunoSEQ multiplex PCR; TCRdb's copy has only in-frame clones and leaves some out. This table has under 200,000 clones, approximately 86% appearing once. CDR3 length equals 15 residues. Germline values: CDR1 SEHNR, CDR2 FQNEAQ (reference sequence). J gave up 8 bases and V 5 bases, and 9 bases lay outside the gene matches. The sample consisted of PBMCs or T cells enriched from blood (not recorded which). This sequence originates from a woman aged 60 to 75 with acute COVID-19. The rearrangement links TRBV7-9 to TRBJ1-4, with 9 bases identical to TRBD1. CDR3 sequence reads: CASSPTGGSGEKLFF. The CDR3 bases are TGTGCCAGCAGCCCCACAGGGGGCTCAGGGGAAAAACTGTTTTTT.